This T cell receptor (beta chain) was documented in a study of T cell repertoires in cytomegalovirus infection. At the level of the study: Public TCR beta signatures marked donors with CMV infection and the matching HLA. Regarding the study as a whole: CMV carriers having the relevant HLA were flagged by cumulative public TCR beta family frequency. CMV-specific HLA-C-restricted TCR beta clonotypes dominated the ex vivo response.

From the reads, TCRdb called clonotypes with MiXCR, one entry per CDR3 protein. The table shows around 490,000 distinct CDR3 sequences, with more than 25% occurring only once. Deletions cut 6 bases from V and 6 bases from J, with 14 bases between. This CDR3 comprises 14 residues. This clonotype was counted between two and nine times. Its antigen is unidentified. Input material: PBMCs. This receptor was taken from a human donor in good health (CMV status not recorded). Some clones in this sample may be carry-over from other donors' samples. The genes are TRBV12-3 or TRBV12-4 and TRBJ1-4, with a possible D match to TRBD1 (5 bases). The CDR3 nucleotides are TGTGCCAGCAGCTTCAGATCGGGGGATGAAAAACTGTTTTTT. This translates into CASSFRSGDEKLFF.